The 31 T cell receptor beta chains below were found in one sample sequenced in a study of patients and donors after allogeneic stem cell transplantation. Each CDR3 protein is one row after TCRdb ran MiXCR on the RT-PCR reads. The profile shows hundreds of thousands of distinct CDR3 sequences, approximately 16% of them singletons. The sequencing input was blood, either unsorted or a sorted T cell fraction (not recorded which). These receptor sequences come from a human donor who was either an allogeneic HSCT recipient or a stem cell or donor lymphocyte infusion donor (not recorded which). It is not recorded whose cells these are; they may come from a transplant donor.

This clonotype showed up many times. The rearrangement joins TRBV6-2 or TRBV6-3 to TRBJ2-7, with D perhaps TRBD1 (6 bases). The ends were cut back, 7 bases at V and 2 bases at J, with 12 bases in the middle. Germline V gives CDR1 MNHEY, CDR2 SVGEGT. The CDR3 covers 13 residues. The CDR3: CASKNRAPYEQYF. The DNA for the CDR3 is TGTGCCAGCAAAAACAGGGCCCCCTACGAGCAGTACTTC.

The chain carries TRBV9 and TRBJ2-3; TRBD2 is a possible D gene (6 bases). Germline V CDR1 and CDR2: SGDLS, YYNGEE. CDR3 length: 15 amino acids. Trimming stripped 0 bases from V and 3 bases from J, with 11 bases between. CDR3 bases: TGTGCCAGCAGCGTAGGGGCTAGCGTGACAGATACGCAGTATTTT. It translates to CASSVGASVTDTQYF.

This clonotype appeared a few times. The chain couples TRBV13 to TRBJ2-3; the D is unclear. The CDR3 covers 12 residues. Germline V gene data show CDR1 as PRHDT and CDR2 as FYEKMQ (reference sequence). Trimming removed 8 bases at V and 4 bases at J, with 10 bases between. CDR3 nucleotides: TGTGCCAGCTGGCGGATCTCAGATACGCAGTATTTT. Encoded protein: CASWRISDTQYF.

This clonotype showed up many times. V is TRBV29-1 and J is TRBJ1-1; D is perhaps TRBD1 (6 bases). Germline assignment: CDR1 SQVTM and CDR2 ANQGSEA. The CDR3 is made up of 13 amino acids. V gave up 4 bases and J gave up 1 base, with 10 bases separating them. The CDR3 loop reads CSVVGGWNTEAFF. CDR3 DNA sequence: TGCAGCGTTGTAGGGGGTTGGAACACTGAAGCTTTCTTT. Looking up the rest from reference TRBV29-1 and TRBJ1-1 gives the full variable domain: SAVISQKPSRDICQRGTSLTIQCQVDSQVTMMFWYRQQPGQSLTLIATANQGSEATYESGFVIDKFPISRPNLTFSTLTVSNMSPEDSSIYLCSVVGGWNTEAFFGQGTRLTVV.

V gene TRBV7-8 combines with J gene TRBJ2-7; 10 bases fit TRBD1. This CDR3 is 19 amino acids long. The germline gives CDR1 SGHVS, CDR2 FQNEAQ. V lost 1 base and J lost 0; bases outside the gene matches: 12. CDR3 protein: CASSLGGPRQGASSYEQYF. CDR3 DNA sequence: TGTGCCAGCAGCTTAGGGGGTCCCCGACAGGGGGCTAGCTCCTACGAGCAGTACTTC.

The chain has TRBV20-1 and TRBJ1-2, with 7 bases that match TRBD1. CDR1 is DFQATT, CDR2 SNEGSKA, per germline (reference sequence). Trimming took 6 bases from V and 3 from J; bases not matched to a gene: 13. This CDR3 has 15 amino acids. CDR3 sequence reads: CSALPGTAIDYGYTF. The CDR3 bases are TGCAGTGCCCTACCAGGGACAGCGATAGACTATGGCTACACCTTC.

The chain links TRBV5-1 to TRBJ2-3; possible D gene TRBD2, 6 bases. Germline V gives CDR1 SGHRS, CDR2 YFSETQ. V lost 4 bases and J 1 base, leaving 16 bases between the germline ends. The length of the CDR3 is 16 residues. The CDR3 DNA sequence: TGCGCCAGCAGCCGGGACTCCGGACGAGGCACAGATACGCAGTATTTT. The encoded protein is CASSRDSGRGTDTQYF.

In DNA form, the CDR3 reads TGCAGTGCTTTCCAGTCCGGGACAGATAATTCACCCCTCCACTTT. Amino acids: CSAFQSGTDNSPLHF. The chain has TRBV20-1 and TRBJ1-6; 7 nucleotides line up with TRBD1. Germline loops: CDR1 DFQATT, CDR2 SNEGSKA (reference sequence). The CDR3 spans 15 residues. V was clipped by 5 bases and J by 5 bases; unmatched bases: 9.

This clonotype was detected a few times. The chain employs TRBV10-3 and TRBJ1-1, with 11 positions matching TRBD1. Germline assignment: CDR1 ENHRY and CDR2 SYGVKD. With 6 bases clipped from V and 8 bases from J, the junction kept 8 bases outside the gene matches. CDR3 length equals 14 residues. CDR3 bases: TGTGCCATCAGCGCCCTTGGGACAGGGGGAGAAGCTTTCTTT. Amino acids: CAISALGTGGEAFF.

The chain recombines TRBV5-1 with TRBJ2-3; 13 bases map to TRBD2. The CDR3 is made up of 18 amino acids. V shed 4 bases, J shed 2 bases, and the junction held 10 bases outside the gene matches. CDR1 SGHRS and CDR2 YFSETQ come from the germline V gene. The CDR3 bases are TGCGCCAGCAGCGGAACTAGCGGGGGGGCCACTTTCACAGATACGCAGTATTTT. It encodes CASSGTSGGATFTDTQYF.

This clonotype was detected a few times. CDR3 sequence: CASSVNHAESSGNTIYF. The DNA of the CDR3 is TGTGCCAGCAGCGTAAATCACGCGGAGAGCTCTGGAAACACCATATATTTT. The chain is built from TRBV9 and TRBJ1-3; unclear D gene. The germline V gene has CDR1 SGDLS and CDR2 YYNGEE. Trimming pared 1 base from V and 0 bases from J, leaving 14 bases between. This CDR3 spans 17 amino acids.

This clonotype came up a few times. V gene TRBV20-1 combines with J gene TRBJ2-1; TRBD2 agrees at 14 bases. The CDR3 length is 15 residues. The germline V gene encodes CDR1 DFQATT and CDR2 SNEGSKA (reference sequence). V was pared by 5 bases and J by 8 bases, with 8 bases of the junction left unmatched. The CDR3 sequence is CSAPRTSGRSHEQFF. In DNA, the CDR3 is TGCAGTGCTCCGCGGACTAGCGGGAGGAGCCATGAGCAGTTCTTC.

At least ten counts were recorded for this clonotype. This rearrangement joins TRBV18 to TRBJ1-1; D is ambiguous. The V end lost 6 bases, the J end lost 0 bases, and 11 bases lay between the germline ends. CDR3 length: 14 residues. Per the germline V gene, CDR1 is KGHSH and CDR2 is LQKENI. CDR3 sequence (DNA): TGTGCCAGCTCCGAGTGGAGGGTGAACACTGAAGCTTTCTTT. This translates into CASSEWRVNTEAFF.

This clonotype has at least ten counts. The chain is built from TRBV5-1 and TRBJ2-7, with a tentative D call TRBD2 (7 bases). Trimming stripped 6 bases from V and 1 base from J, with 20 bases between. Germline CDR1 is SGHRS and CDR2 is YFSETQ. The CDR3 loop spans 16 amino acids. The CDR3 nucleotides are TGCGCCAGCAATCTCTCACCAGGGAGGGGGTCCTACGAGCAGTACTTC. Translation: CASNLSPGRGSYEQYF. Supplemented by reference TRBV5-1 and TRBJ2-7, the full variable domain reads KAGVTQTPRYLIKTRGQQVTLSCSPISGHRSVSWYQQTPGQGLQFLFEYFSETQRNKGNFPGRFSGRQFSNSRSEMNVSTLELGDSALYLCASNLSPGRGSYEQYFGPGTRLTVT.

This chain links TRBV5-1 with TRBJ2-1; TRBD2 matches 9 bases. CDR1 SGHRS and CDR2 YFSETQ come from the germline V gene. Trimming at V came to 2 bases and at J to 0 bases, leaving 9 bases not matched to a gene. The CDR3 is made up of 18 amino acids. CDR3 sequence: CASSLMPASGNSYNEQFF. CDR3 nucleotide sequence: TGCGCCAGCAGCTTAATGCCGGCTAGCGGGAACTCCTACAATGAGCAGTTCTTC.

The table lists this clonotype with many counts. The chain carries TRBV12-3 or TRBV12-4 and TRBJ1-1; the D is unclear. With 3 bases removed from V and 4 bases from J, the gap between germline ends came to 12 bases. This CDR3 has 14 residues. The CDR3 region is CASSFLVGSTEAFF. In DNA, the CDR3 is TGTGCCAGCAGTTTCCTGGTGGGGAGCACTGAAGCTTTCTTT.

This clonotype appeared many times. The CDR3 region has the DNA TGTGCCAGCAGCCCCGATCAGACAGGGGCGTGGGAGCAGTACTTC. The encoded protein is CASSPDQTGAWEQYF. The rearrangement uses TRBV3-1 and TRBJ2-7; 8 nucleotides line up with TRBD1. Germline CDR1 reads LGHDT; CDR2 reads YNNKEL (reference sequence). The CDR3 contains 15 residues. J gave up 7 bases and V 4 bases, and 12 bases lay outside the gene matches.

The chain is built from TRBV20-1 and TRBJ2-7; TRBD1 matches at 7 bases. Germline CDR1 reads DFQATT; CDR2 reads SNEGSKA (reference sequence). The V gene end was trimmed by 1 base and the J gene end by 2 bases; junction bases not matched to a gene: 8. The CDR3 consists of 15 residues. CDR3 nucleotide sequence: TGCAGTGCTAGAGCCCCTAGCAGGGGGACCTACGAGCAGTACTTC. Translated: CSARAPSRGTYEQYF.

This clonotype was counted only a few times. This chain connects TRBV27 to TRBJ2-3; TRBD1 might be the D (5 bases). CDR1 MNHEY and CDR2 SMNVEV come from the germline V gene (reference sequence). The CDR3 is 14 residues long. V was pared by 3 bases and J by 4 bases, with 11 bases between. CDR3 sequence: CASSLSRVSDTQYF. For the CDR3, the DNA is TGTGCCAGCAGTTTGAGCAGGGTCTCAGATACGCAGTATTTT.

The rearrangement links TRBV20-1 to TRBJ2-5; TRBD2 agrees at 12 bases. The CDR3 contains 13 residues. Germline V gene sequence: CDR1 DFQATT, CDR2 SNEGSKA (reference sequence). Trimming removed 6 bases from V and 6 bases from J; junction bases left unmatched: 5. For the CDR3, the DNA is TGCAGTGCCCGGACTAGCGGGACGAAGACCCAGTACTTC. This sequence encodes CSARTSGTKTQYF.

The V call is TRBV5-1, the J call TRBJ2-5; TRBD1 agrees at 9 bases. V gave up 0 bases and J gave up 2 bases; unmatched junction bases: 5. Germline V gene sequence: CDR1 SGHRS, CDR2 YFSETQ. There are 16 residues in the CDR3. The CDR3 loop reads CASSLALTGGQETQYF. The CDR3 nucleotides read TGCGCCAGCAGCTTGGCCTTGACAGGGGGGCAAGAGACCCAGTACTTC.

In this sample, this clonotype turned up many times. V is TRBV12-3 or TRBV12-4 and J is TRBJ2-7; the D is unclear. This CDR3 comprises 11 residues. V dropped 3 bases and J dropped 6 bases, with 6 bases sitting between them. CDR3 nucleotides: TGTGCCAGCAGTTTCCCCGGCGAGCAGTACTTC. Protein product: CASSFPGEQYF.

This clonotype has only a few counts. The chain links TRBV7-6 to TRBJ2-7, with D perhaps TRBD1 (6 bases). The CDR3 covers 15 residues. The germline V gene encodes CDR1 SGHVS and CDR2 FNYEAQ. V shed 4 bases and J shed 1 base, with 14 bases lying between them. Here the CDR3 reads CASSSGTGPSYEQYF. The CDR3 DNA follows: TGTGCCAGCAGCTCAGGCACAGGGCCTTCCTACGAGCAGTACTTC. Complete variable domain (other parts from reference TRBV7-6 and TRBJ2-7): GAGVSQSPRYKVTKRGQDVALRCDPISGHVSLYWYRQALGQGPEFLTYFNYEAQQDKSGLPNDRFSAERPEGSISTLTIQRTEQRDSAMYRCASSSGTGPSYEQYFGPGTRLTVT.

This clonotype turned up a few times. The rearrangement uses TRBV5-8 and TRBJ2-7, with D possibly being TRBD1 or TRBD2 (6 bases each). The CDR3 is 14 amino acids. V lost 2 bases and J 4 bases, leaving 13 bases between the germline ends. Germline lookup yields CDR1 SGHTS and CDR2 YDEGEE. The CDR3 sequence is CASSFTGGGYEQYF. CDR3 DNA: TGTGCCAGCAGCTTCACCGGGGGCGGATACGAGCAGTACTTC.

This clonotype occurred a few times. The chain has TRBV9 and TRBJ2-1; TRBD2 agrees at 7 bases. The germline V gene encodes CDR1 SGDLS and CDR2 YYNGEE. After removal of 0 bases from V and 2 bases from J, the junction contained 5 bases not matched to a gene. The CDR3 has 16 amino acids. The CDR3 loop reads CASSVAKRDTYNEQFF. The CDR3 coding sequence is TGTGCCAGCAGCGTAGCTAAGCGGGATACCTACAATGAGCAGTTCTTC.

The chain links TRBV7-2 to TRBJ1-3, with D possibly TRBD1 on 6 matching bases. Trimming took off 1 base at V and 4 bases at J, with 8 bases between the two ends. The V gene's germline CDR1 is SGHTA and CDR2 FQGNSA. This CDR3 has 14 amino acids. The CDR3 nucleotides read TGTGCCAGCAGCTTAGAACAGGGAGGAAACACCATATATTTT. Translation gives CASSLEQGGNTIYF.

The gene calls are TRBV6-5 and TRBJ1-3, with 8 positions matching TRBD1. V dropped 2 bases and J dropped 8; count of bases not matched to a gene: 5. This CDR3 region has 14 residues. CDR1 is MNHEY, CDR2 SVGAGI, per germline. CDR3 sequence (DNA): TGTGCCAGCAGTTACCGGACAGGGACGGACACCATATATTTT. The encoded protein is CASSYRTGTDTIYF.

This clonotype was observed at least ten times. This rearrangement joins TRBV10-3 to TRBJ1-1; no clear D. V lost 0 bases and J lost 7, with 6 bases in between. CDR3 length: 12 amino acids. The germline V gene encodes CDR1 ENHRY and CDR2 SYGVKD. CDR3 nucleotides: TGTGCCATCAGTGAGTCATGGGATGAAGCTTTCTTT. It is translated as CAISESWDEAFF.

The J gene is TRBJ2-7, the V gene TRBV6-1, with 9 bases that match TRBD1. J lost 7 bases, V lost 5 bases, and 12 bases had no gene match. Germline values: CDR1 MNHNS, CDR2 SASEGT. CDR3 size: 15 residues. The CDR3 nucleotides are TGTGCCAGCAGTAAAACAGGGGGCTCTTTGGGTGAGCAGTACTTC. Amino acid sequence: CASSKTGGSLGEQYF.

This clonotype was observed a few times. The chain links TRBV7-9 to TRBJ2-7, with 7 bases fitting TRBD1. The CDR3 is made up of 14 amino acids. V was pared by 6 bases and J by 2 bases, with 7 bases of the junction left unmatched. Germline CDR1 and CDR2: SEHNR and FQNEAQ (reference sequence). CDR3 nucleotide sequence: TGTGCCAGCAGTCCCCGGGACAGTACCTACGAGCAGTACTTC. This sequence encodes CASSPRDSTYEQYF.

This clonotype was recorded a few times. The chain uses TRBV7-3 and TRBJ2-2, with TRBD1 matching 7 bases. With V trimmed by 5 bases and J by 1 base, 4 bases remained unmatched. The CDR3 runs to 15 residues. CDR1 and CDR2 from the germline V gene are SGHTA and FQGTGA. The CDR3 DNA follows: TGTGCCAGCAGCCCCTACAGGGGGAACACCGGGGAGCTGTTTTTT. This gives the protein CASSPYRGNTGELFF.